This T cell receptor (beta chain) came from a study of shared clonotypes between healthy human individuals. It was CD45RO-negative cells, positively selected for CCR7, that made up naive CD8 cells, with terminally differentiated effector memory CD45RA+ cells excluded. The CDR3 covers 15 residues. The method was immunoSEQ multiplex PCR; TCRdb's version includes in-frame clones alone and lacks a portion of them. The table has 450,000 to 700,000 clones, 95% to 96% seen once. The source of this sequence is a woman aged 25 to 39 in good health. The chain joins TRBV12-1 to TRBJ1-4. TRBV12-1 is an annotated pseudogene. The sample comprised naive CD8+ T cells sorted from blood. The CDR3 DNA reads TGTGCCAGCAGCTTTGTCAGCGGGGAGGATGAAAAACTGTTTTTT. It translates to CASSFVSGEDEKLFF.